A single sample gave rise to the 5 T cell receptor beta chains below, sequenced in a study of cytomegalovirus exposure and HLA in healthy donors. PCR involved 60 Vbeta and 13 Jbeta primers. TCRdb's table, derived via immunoSEQ multiplex PCR, lists solely in-frame clones and lacks some. This sample has about 190,000 clones; 70% to 80% occur once, and the top ten carry roughly 2.1%. The sequencing sample was made of PBMCs. Receptors were obtained from a woman younger than 45 in good health and CMV-seropositive.

This chain links TRBV21-1 with TRBJ1-1; the table's D call of TRBD1 was not tested on the DNA. TRBV21-1 is a recognized pseudogene. This CDR3 is built from 15 residues. In DNA form, the CDR3 reads TGTGCCAGCAGCAAAAAGGCCAGGGTAATAGATGAAGCTTTCTTT. Translated, it gives CASSKKARVIDEAFF.

This clone was detected once. The rearrangement uses TRBV30 and TRBJ2-7; 8 bases match TRBD1. The CDR3 runs to 15 residues. J lost 0 bases, V lost 1 base, and 5 bases had no gene match. Germline CDR1 GTSNPN, CDR2 SVGIG (reference sequence). CDR3 nucleotide sequence: TGTGCCTGGAGTGCCCGACAGGGGTACTCCTACGAGCAGTACTTC. This codes for CAWSARQGYSYEQYF.

The sample holds a few counts of this clone. The chain recombines TRBV6-5 with TRBJ2-7; TRBD2 aligns across 9 bases. Germline lookup yields CDR1 MNHEY and CDR2 SVGAGI. V lost 4 bases and J lost 4; bases outside the gene matches: 8. The CDR3 covers 15 residues. The CDR3 nucleotides read TGTGCCAGCAGTTTGGGCGGGGGGGCCATATACGAGCAGTACTTC. Encoded protein: CASSLGGGAIYEQYF.

As concerns this clone: A junction end diverges from the germline sequence, so it may reflect a read error. The V gene is TRBV7-9, the J gene TRBJ1-4; the match to TRBD1 covers 8 bases. CDR1 is SEHNR, CDR2 FQNEAQ, per germline (reference sequence). The CDR3 consists of 17 residues. The CDR3 loop reads CASSLAAGGLANEELFF. As DNA, the CDR3 is TGTGCCAGCAGCTTAGCGGCAGGGGGCCTGGCTAATGAAGAACTGTTTTTT.

Notes on this clone: A far larger clone is just one base off, so this is likely a read error. The sample has other DNA sequences that encode this CDR3 too. CDR3 residues: CASSYGGAF. The CDR3 nucleotides are TGCGCCAGCAGTTACGGGGGCGCCTTC. This chain connects TRBV6-5 to TRBJ1-2; D is possibly TRBD1 (6 bases). The CDR3 length is 9 residues. CDR1 and CDR2 (germline): MNHEY, SVGAGI.